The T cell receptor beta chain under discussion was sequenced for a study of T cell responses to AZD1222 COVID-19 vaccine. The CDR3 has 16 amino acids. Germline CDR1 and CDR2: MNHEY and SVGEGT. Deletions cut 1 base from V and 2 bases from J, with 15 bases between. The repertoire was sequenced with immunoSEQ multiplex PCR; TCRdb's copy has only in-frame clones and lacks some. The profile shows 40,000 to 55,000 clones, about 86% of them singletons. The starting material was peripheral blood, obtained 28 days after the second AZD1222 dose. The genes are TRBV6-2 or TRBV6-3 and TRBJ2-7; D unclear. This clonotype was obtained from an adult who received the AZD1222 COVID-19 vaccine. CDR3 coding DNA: TGTGCCAGCAGTTACTTCCACGTCACCTACCCCTACGAGCAGTACTTC. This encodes CASSYFHVTYPYEQYF.